This TCR beta chain was retrieved from a study of blood T cell repertoires in COVID-19. Turning to the study itself: Spain, Italy and the United States supplied samples that represented acute and convalescent COVID-19.

The method was immunoSEQ multiplex PCR; TCRdb's version includes in-frame clones alone and lacks a portion of them. This sample has some 670,000 clones, with 75% to 90% found just once. This CDR3 has 14 residues. Germline trimming cut 6 bases from V and 8 bases from J; bases unmatched to any gene: 9. From germline, CDR1 is MDHEN and CDR2 SYDVKM. The material sequenced was peripheral blood. This rearrangement joins TRBV28 to TRBJ1-4; 7 positions agree with TRBD1. The receptor's source is a woman under 30 with acute or convalescent COVID-19. This CDR3 is CASSLRQGGEKLFF. As DNA, the CDR3 is TGTGCCAGCAGCCTGCGACAGGGCGGGGAAAAACTGTTTTTT.